The clone carrying this TCR beta chain was observed many times. Antigen: not known. V lost 3 bases and J lost 3; bases outside the gene matches: 3. This CDR3 region has 13 residues. Germline V gene lookup returns CDR1 DFQATT and CDR2 SNEGSKA (reference sequence). This entry is derived from a study of post-analysis software for immune sequencing data. Study-wide points: A few TRBV segments, TRBV5-6, TRBV5-1 and TRBV20-1 among them, were found more frequent in patients than controls.

Every TCR beta cDNA library bore unique molecular identifiers. TCRdb fed the PCR reads into MiXCR, producing one record per CDR3 protein. The sample comprises 750,000 to 950,000 distinct CDR3 sequences, 53% of which are singletons, and about 4.5% rests with the top ten. Sequencing input: blood. This TCR derives from a girl under 18 with multiple sclerosis. The rearrangement joins TRBV20-1 to TRBJ2-7, with 9 bases fitting TRBD2. The CDR3 sequence is CSARGLADYEQYF. CDR3 nucleotides: TGCAGTGCTAGGGGACTAGCTGACTACGAGCAGTACTTC.